The sequence of this T cell receptor (beta chain) was determined in a study of T cell responses to AZD1222 COVID-19 vaccine. The study, taken as a whole, reports: Two AZD1222 administrations were followed by greater Spike-specific TCR breadth and depth. AZD1222 recipients seropositive at baseline numbered only 5 to 7. Donor demographics were predominantly white British with a female majority; clonal diversity may be underestimated.

To note about this clone: Its antigen is undetermined.

Germline V gene data show CDR1 as SGHRS and CDR2 as YFSETQ. This CDR3 has 13 residues. V shed 2 bases and J shed 2 bases, with 7 bases lying between them. The table came from immunoSEQ multiplex PCR; TCRdb's copy has only in-frame clones and leaves some out. The sample yields 120,000 or so clones, around 92% seen once. The chain carries TRBV5-1 and TRBJ2-5; perhaps TRBD1 as D (5 bases). Sample: peripheral blood, taken on day 0 of AZD1222 vaccination. The clonotype was recovered from an adult in good health. CDR3 sequence: CASSFQGQETQYF. CDR3 bases: TGCGCCAGCAGCTTTCAGGGACAAGAGACCCAGTACTTC.